A selection of T cell receptor beta chains follows, all from one sample in a study of blood T cells in healthy people across ages. MiXCR, run by TCRdb on the 5' RACE reads, gives a single entry per CDR3 protein. The sample lists around 800,000 distinct CDR3 sequences; roughly 53% were seen once. Sequenced input: blood. These receptor sequences come from a man aged 80 or over in good health. Each CDR3 is given with its conserved first and last residue. D genes are given only for firm matches. Size tells how often a clone was seen (once, few, many) or the class of an expanded clone, and some rows leave it out.

.,TRBV4-1,TRBJ2-5,TRBD2,CASSQDYFRTSGRGETLYF,TGCGCCAGCAGCCAAGATTATTTCCGGACTAGCGGGAGAGGAGAGACCCTGTACTTC
.,TRBV28,TRBJ1-2,.,CASTGTGTNYGYTF,TGTGCCAGCACGGGGACGGGGACTAACTATGGCTACACCTTC
.,TRBV20-1,TRBJ2-7,TRBD1,CSATRQGLEQYF,TGCAGTGCTACCCGACAGGGCCTCGAGCAGTACTTC
.,TRBV3-1,TRBJ1-1,.,CASSQYRAGNTEAFF,TGTGCCAGCAGCCAATATCGGGCGGGGAACACTGAAGCTTTCTTT
.,TRBV3-1,TRBJ1-2,.,CASSQDRAGAGYGYTF,TGTGCCAGCAGCCAAGATCGGGCAGGGGCCGGGTATGGCTACACCTTC
.,TRBV6-5,TRBJ1-4,.,CASSQWVGEKLFF,TGTGCCAGCAGCCAGTGGGTGGGCGAAAAACTGTTTTTT
.,TRBV24-1,TRBJ2-1,.,CATSWGHEQFF,TGTGCCACCAGTTGGGGCCATGAGCAGTTCTTC
.,TRBV19,TRBJ1-2,.,CASSIGVGREGYTF,TGTGCCAGTAGTATTGGAGTCGGGAGGGAGGGCTACACCTTC
.,TRBV7-8,TRBJ2-1,.,CASSSTAYYNEQFF,TGTGCCAGCAGCTCTACAGCCTACTACAATGAGCAGTTCTTC
.,TRBV2,TRBJ2-2,TRBD1,CASSDIGTGGANTGELFF,TGTGCCAGCAGTGACATCGGGACAGGGGGCGCGAACACCGGGGAGCTGTTTTTT
once,TRBV20-1,TRBJ2-1,.,CSALKMAAESYNEQFF,TGCAGTGCACTTAAAATGGCGGCGGAGTCCTACAATGAGCAGTTCTTC
.,TRBV2,TRBJ2-5,TRBD2,CASSELGGSIPGTQYF,TGTGCCAGCAGTGAATTGGGCGGGAGCATCCCTGGAACCCAGTACTTC
few,TRBV20-1,TRBJ2-1,TRBD1,CSAESPGTGGQEQFF,TGCAGTGCTGAGAGCCCCGGGACAGGGGGCCAAGAGCAGTTCTTC
.,TRBV5-1,TRBJ2-1,.,CASRNGNEQFF,TGCGCCAGCCGAAATGGCAATGAGCAGTTCTTC
.,TRBV11-2,TRBJ2-7,.,CASSPVGGAYEQYF,TGTGCCAGCAGCCCGGTCGGGGGAGCCTACGAGCAGTACTTC
.,TRBV7-2,TRBJ1-1,.,CASSLAGGYGTEAFF,TGTGCCAGCAGCTTAGCGGGGGGTTACGGCACTGAAGCTTTCTTT
.,TRBV7-9,TRBJ2-3,.,CASSLVVAGTDMQYF,TGTGCCAGCAGCTTAGTTGTCGCGGGCACAGATATGCAGTATTTT
many,TRBV12-3/TRBV12-4,TRBJ2-6,TRBD2,CASSFSAGGPGANVLTF,TGTGCCAGCAGTTTCTCAGCGGGAGGGCCTGGGGCCAACGTCCTGACTTTC
.,TRBV6-2/TRBV6-3,TRBJ2-7,.,CASSYPGTEQHF,TGTGCCAGCAGTTACCCGGGCACCGAGCAGCACTTC
.,TRBV18,TRBJ2-1,.,CASSPMNKQFF,TGTGCCAGCTCACCAATGAATAAGCAGTTCTTC
.,TRBV7-9,TRBJ2-1,TRBD1,CASSRRDRLVGGSPNEQFF,TGTGCCAGCAGCCGGCGGGACAGGCTTGTAGGGGGGAGCCCAAATGAGCAGTTCTTC
few,TRBV29-1,TRBJ2-5,TRBD1,CSVNRGDNEQYF,TGCAGCGTTAACAGGGGAGACAATGAGCAGTACTTC
.,TRBV2,TRBJ1-2,TRBD1,CASSDQGAGFFYGYTF,TGTGCCAGCAGTGACCAGGGGGCAGGCTTCTTCTATGGCTACACCTTC
.,TRBV28,TRBJ2-7,TRBD2,CASSSSLGSGHILSSYEQYF,TGTGCCAGCAGCTCCTCCTTGGGTAGCGGGCATATCCTGAGCTCCTACGAGCAGTACTTC
.,TRBV7-3,TRBJ2-5,.,CASSSHREGTQYF,TGTGCCAGCAGCTCTCACAGGGAGGGGACCCAGTACTTC
.,TRBV20-1,TRBJ2-7,.,CSASGPKAYEQYF,TGCAGTGCTAGCGGTCCGAAAGCCTACGAGCAGTACTTC
.,TRBV29-1,TRBJ2-5,TRBD2,CSVVAGVETQYF,TGCAGCGTAGTAGCGGGAGTCGAGACCCAGTACTTC
.,TRBV20-1,TRBJ2-1,.,CSARDPSHYEQFF,TGCAGTGCTAGAGACCCTTCCCACTACGAGCAGTTCTTC
.,TRBV11-3,TRBJ2-1,TRBD2,CASSSRAGGLVNEQFF,TGTGCCAGCAGCTCAAGAGCGGGAGGGCTAGTCAATGAGCAGTTCTTC
few,TRBV2,TRBJ1-2,.,CASTRLVSGYGYTF,TGTGCCAGCACGAGACTTGTTTCGGGCTATGGCTACACCTTC
few,TRBV5-1,TRBJ2-7,.,CASSAFSGYEQYF,TGCGCCAGCAGCGCCTTCTCAGGCTACGAGCAGTACTTC
.,TRBV20-1,TRBJ1-2,.,CSATQGNYGYTF,TGCAGTGCCACGCAGGGGAACTATGGCTACACCTTC
.,TRBV7-8,TRBJ2-7,.,CASSLARETYEQYF,TGTGCCAGCAGCTTAGCTCGGGAGACCTACGAGCAGTACTTC
few,TRBV7-9,TRBJ2-7,.,CASSPRMGQQVYEQYF,TGTGCCAGCAGCCCCCGAATGGGGCAGCAAGTTTACGAGCAGTACTTC
.,TRBV7-6,TRBJ2-1,TRBD2,CASSLDSGNYNEQFF,TGTGCCAGCAGCTTAGATAGCGGGAATTACAATGAGCAGTTCTTC
few,TRBV9,TRBJ2-3,.,CASSVDPWGALTDTQYF,TGTGCCAGCAGCGTAGATCCTTGGGGGGCTTTGACAGATACGCAGTATTTT
.,TRBV6-2/TRBV6-3,TRBJ1-1,.,CASSVGGTVNTEAFF,TGTGCCAGCAGTGTTGGGGGCACGGTGAACACTGAAGCTTTCTTT
few,TRBV7-9,TRBJ1-1,TRBD1,CASSPGQGLVEVDTEAFF,TGTGCCAGCAGCCCCGGACAGGGGCTAGTGGAGGTCGACACTGAAGCTTTCTTT
few,TRBV12-3/TRBV12-4,TRBJ1-2,.,CASSRGEGMSGYTF,TGTGCCAGCAGCCGCGGTGAAGGGATGAGTGGCTACACCTTC
.,TRBV3-1,TRBJ2-6,TRBD1,CASSQRDSPYSGANVLTF,TGTGCCAGCAGCCAAAGGGACAGTCCTTATTCTGGGGCCAACGTCCTGACTTTC
.,TRBV7-3,TRBJ2-3,TRBD2,CASSRTSGRWVSTDTQYF,TGTGCCAGCAGTAGGACTAGCGGGAGGTGGGTCTCCACAGATACGCAGTATTTT
once,TRBV7-8,TRBJ1-2,.,CASTLGGGVRNYGYTF,TGTGCCAGCACCCTAGGAGGGGGGGTCAGGAACTATGGCTACACCTTC
.,TRBV2,TRBJ2-3,TRBD1,CASNGQGARYAYF,TGTGCCAGCAATGGGCAGGGGGCCAGATACGCGTATTTT
few,TRBV6-2/TRBV6-3,TRBJ2-1,TRBD2,CASSYSGLAGVFDEQFF,TGTGCCAGCAGTTACTCGGGCCTAGCGGGAGTGTTTGATGAGCAGTTCTTC
.,TRBV7-8,TRBJ1-6,.,CASSLGGRDNSPLHF,TGTGCCAGCAGCTTAGGGGGACGGGATAATTCACCCCTCCACTTT
.,TRBV12-3/TRBV12-4,TRBJ1-5,TRBD1,CASNRGISNQPQHF,TGTGCCAGCAACAGGGGAATTAGCAATCAGCCCCAGCATTTT